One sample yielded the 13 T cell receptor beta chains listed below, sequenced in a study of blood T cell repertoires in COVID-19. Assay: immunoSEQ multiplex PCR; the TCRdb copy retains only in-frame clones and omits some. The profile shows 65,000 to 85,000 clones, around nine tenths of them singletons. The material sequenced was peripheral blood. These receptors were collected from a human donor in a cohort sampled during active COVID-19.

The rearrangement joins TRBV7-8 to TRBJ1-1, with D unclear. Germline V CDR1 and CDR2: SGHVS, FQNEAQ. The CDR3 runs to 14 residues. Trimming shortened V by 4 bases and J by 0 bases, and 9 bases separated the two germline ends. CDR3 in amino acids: CASSSRLLNTEAFF. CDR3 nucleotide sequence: TGTGCCAGCAGCTCACGACTTCTGAACACTGAAGCTTTCTTT.

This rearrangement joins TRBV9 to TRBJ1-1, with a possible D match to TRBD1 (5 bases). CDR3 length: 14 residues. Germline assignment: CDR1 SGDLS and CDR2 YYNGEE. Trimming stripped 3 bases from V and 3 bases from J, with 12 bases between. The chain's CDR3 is CASSGGIGDTEAFF. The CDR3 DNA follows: TGTGCCAGCAGCGGCGGAATAGGGGACACTGAAGCTTTCTTT. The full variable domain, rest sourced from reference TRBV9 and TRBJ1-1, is DSGVTQTPKHLITATGQRVTLRCSPRSGDLSVYWYQQSLDQGLQFLIQYYNGEERAKGNILERFSAQQFPDLHSELNLSSLELGDSALYFCASSGGIGDTEAFFGQGTRLTVV.

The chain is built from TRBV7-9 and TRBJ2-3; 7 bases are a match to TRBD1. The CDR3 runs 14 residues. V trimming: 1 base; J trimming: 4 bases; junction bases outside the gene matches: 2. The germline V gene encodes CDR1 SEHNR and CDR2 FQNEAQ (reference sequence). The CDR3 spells CASSLGQGPDTQYF. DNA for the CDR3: TGTGCCAGCAGCTTAGGACAGGGCCCAGATACGCAGTATTTT.

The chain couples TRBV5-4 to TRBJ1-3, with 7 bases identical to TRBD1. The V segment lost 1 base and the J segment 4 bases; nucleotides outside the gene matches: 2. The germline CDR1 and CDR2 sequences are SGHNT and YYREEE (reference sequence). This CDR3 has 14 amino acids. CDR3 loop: CASSLSGQGNTIYF. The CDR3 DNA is TGTGCCAGCAGCTTGTCGGGACAGGGAAACACCATATATTTT. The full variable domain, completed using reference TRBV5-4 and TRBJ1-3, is ETGVTQSPTHLIKTRGQQVTLRCSSQSGHNTVSWYQQALGQGPQFIFQYYREEENGRGNFPPRFSGLQFPNYSSELNVNALELDDSALYLCASSLSGQGNTIYFGEGSWLTVV.

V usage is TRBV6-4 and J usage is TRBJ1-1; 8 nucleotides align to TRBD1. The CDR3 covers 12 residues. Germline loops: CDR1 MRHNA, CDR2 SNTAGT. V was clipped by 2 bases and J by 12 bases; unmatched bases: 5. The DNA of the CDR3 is TGTGCCAGCAGTGACCTAGGACAGGGATCTTTCTTT. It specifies CASSDLGQGSFF.

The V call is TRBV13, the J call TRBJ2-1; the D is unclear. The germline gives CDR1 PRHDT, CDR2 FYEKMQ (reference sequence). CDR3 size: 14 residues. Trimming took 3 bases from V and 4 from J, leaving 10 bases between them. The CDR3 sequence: CASSLAPSYNEQFF. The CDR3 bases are TGTGCCAGCAGCTTGGCCCCCAGTTACAATGAGCAGTTCTTC. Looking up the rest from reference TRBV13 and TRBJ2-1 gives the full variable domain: AAGVIQSPRHLIKEKRETATLKCYPIPRHDTVYWYQQGPGQDPQFLISFYEKMQSDKGSIPDRFSAQQFSDYHSELNMSSLELGDSALYFCASSLAPSYNEQFFGPGTRLTVL.

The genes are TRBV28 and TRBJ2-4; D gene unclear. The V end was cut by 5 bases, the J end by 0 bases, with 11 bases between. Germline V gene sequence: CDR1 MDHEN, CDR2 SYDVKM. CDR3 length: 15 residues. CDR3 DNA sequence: TGTGCCAGCAGTCTTATCACAGTAGCCAAAAACATTCAGTACTTC. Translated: CASSLITVAKNIQYF.

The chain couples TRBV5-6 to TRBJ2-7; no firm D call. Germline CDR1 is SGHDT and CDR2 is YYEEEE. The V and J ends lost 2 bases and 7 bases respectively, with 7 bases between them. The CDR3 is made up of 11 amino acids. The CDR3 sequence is CASSLTGEQYF. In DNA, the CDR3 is TGTGCCAGCAGCTTAACCGGGGAGCAGTACTTC. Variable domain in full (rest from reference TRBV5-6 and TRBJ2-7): DAGVTQSPTHLIKTRGQQVTLRCSPKSGHDTVSWYQQALGQGPQFIFQYYEEEERQRGNFPDRFSGHQFPNYSSELNVNALLLGDSALYLCASSLTGEQYFGPGTRLTVT.

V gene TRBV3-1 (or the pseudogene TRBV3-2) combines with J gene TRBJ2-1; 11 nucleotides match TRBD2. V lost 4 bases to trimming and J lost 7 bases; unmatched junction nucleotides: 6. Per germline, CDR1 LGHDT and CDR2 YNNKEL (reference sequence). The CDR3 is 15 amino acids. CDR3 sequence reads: CASSRTSGSWNEQFF. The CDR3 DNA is TGTGCCAGCAGCCGAACTAGCGGGAGTTGGAATGAGCAGTTCTTC.

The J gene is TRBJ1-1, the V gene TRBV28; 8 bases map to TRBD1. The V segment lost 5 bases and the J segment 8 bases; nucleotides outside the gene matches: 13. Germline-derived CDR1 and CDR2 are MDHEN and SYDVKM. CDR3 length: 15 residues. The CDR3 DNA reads TGTGCCAGCAGTGGCCCGCGACAGGGGAAAAGGGAAGCTTTCTTT. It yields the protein CASSGPRQGKREAFF.

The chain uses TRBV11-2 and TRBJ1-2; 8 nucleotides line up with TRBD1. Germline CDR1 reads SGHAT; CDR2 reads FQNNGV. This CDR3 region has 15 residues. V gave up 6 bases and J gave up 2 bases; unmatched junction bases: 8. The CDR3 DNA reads TGTGCCAGCAGGCCCTCGACAGGGGTAAACTATGGCTACACCTTC. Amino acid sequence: CASRPSTGVNYGYTF.

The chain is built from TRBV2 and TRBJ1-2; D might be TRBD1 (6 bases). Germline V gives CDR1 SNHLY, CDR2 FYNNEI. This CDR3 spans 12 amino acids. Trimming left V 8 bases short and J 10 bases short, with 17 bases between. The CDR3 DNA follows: TGTGCCAGCTCACGGGACAACTTCTCCTACACCTTC. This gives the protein CASSRDNFSYTF. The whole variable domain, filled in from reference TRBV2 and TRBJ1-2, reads EPEVTQTPSHQVTQMGQEVILRCVPISNHLYFYWYRQILGQKVEFLVSFYNNEISEKSEIFDDQFSVERPDGSNFTLKIRSTKLEDSAMYFCASSRDNFSYTFGSGTRLTVV.

In nucleotides, the CDR3 is TGTGCCAGCAGAAGCGGGGGGGCCTACAATGAGCAGTTCTTC. Translated, it gives CASRSGGAYNEQFF. The chain recombines TRBV2 with TRBJ2-1; 10 positions match TRBD2. V lost 6 bases, J lost 2 bases, and 1 base stayed unmatched. The CDR3 runs to 14 residues. Germline V gene data show CDR1 as SNHLY and CDR2 as FYNNEI.